Listed below are T cell receptor beta chains from one sample, sequenced in a study of cytomegalovirus exposure and HLA in healthy donors. Libraries were prepared by immunoSEQ multiplex PCR; TCRdb keeps only in-frame clonotypes and omits some of them. The sample gives approximately 86,000 clones, roughly 70% of which show up once; about 3% is in the top ten. Sequenced sample: PBMCs. These receptors were collected from a man aged 35 to 55 in good health and CMV-seronegative. Each CDR3 is given with its conserved first and last residue. The D gene is left open where the match is weak. Clone size is shown for a subset of rows, as once, few, many or a class of expanded clone.

abundance: -; d_gene: -; v_gene: TRBV5-1; j_gene: TRBJ2-1; CDR3nt: TGCGCCAGCAGCTTGGAAGGGGGAAATGAGCAGTTCTTC; CDR3aa: CASSLEGGNEQFF
abundance: -; d_gene: -; v_gene: TRBV6-5; j_gene: TRBJ2-5; CDR3nt: TGTGCCAGCAGCCGCGACTTGTACCAAGAGACCCAGTACTTC; CDR3aa: CASSRDLYQETQYF
abundance: -; d_gene: -; v_gene: TRBV5-4; j_gene: TRBJ2-7; CDR3nt: TGTGCCAGCACCACCGGGGTCTCCTACGAGCAGTACTTC; CDR3aa: CASTTGVSYEQYF
abundance: -; d_gene: -; v_gene: TRBV6-5; j_gene: TRBJ2-1; CDR3nt: TGTGCCAGCAGTTCCCTCGGGTATGAGCAGTTCTTC; CDR3aa: CASSSLGYEQFF
abundance: -; d_gene: -; v_gene: TRBV19; j_gene: TRBJ1-1; CDR3nt: TGTGCCAGTAGTATGGGCGGGTTTGAAACTGAAGCTTTCTTT; CDR3aa: CASSMGGFETEAFF
abundance: -; d_gene: TRBD2; v_gene: TRBV9; j_gene: TRBJ2-5; CDR3nt: TGTGCCAGCAGCGCCCTACTAGCGGGGAAAGAGACCCAGTACTTC; CDR3aa: CASSALLAGKETQYF
abundance: -; d_gene: -; v_gene: TRBV29-1; j_gene: TRBJ1-2; CDR3nt: TGCAGCGTTGAGGACAACCAGAACTATGGCTACACCTTC; CDR3aa: CSVEDNQNYGYTF
abundance: -; d_gene: -; v_gene: TRBV4-1; j_gene: TRBJ2-1; CDR3nt: TGCGCCAGCAGCCAGAGAGGGGAGGTAGGTGAGCAGTTCTTC; CDR3aa: CASSQRGEVGEQFF
abundance: -; d_gene: TRBD2; v_gene: TRBV2; j_gene: TRBJ2-2; CDR3nt: TGTGCCAGCAGAGCACCCGCGGGGGGTCAGAACACCGGGGAGCTGTTTTTT; CDR3aa: CASRAPAGGQNTGELFF
abundance: -; d_gene: -; v_gene: TRBV18; j_gene: TRBJ1-1; CDR3nt: TGTGCCAGCTCACCACCTTCGGGGGGATACACTGAAGCTTTCTTT; CDR3aa: CASSPPSGGYTEAFF
abundance: -; d_gene: -; v_gene: TRBV2; j_gene: TRBJ2-5; CDR3nt: TGTGCCAGCACTATACGTCGGGGCCAAGAGACCCAGTACTTC; CDR3aa: CASTIRRGQETQYF
abundance: few; d_gene: TRBD1; v_gene: TRBV6-6; j_gene: TRBJ1-2; CDR3nt: TGTGCCAGCAGTTACCCCCCCGGGACAGGGGGGGGCTACACCTTC; CDR3aa: CASSYPPGTGGGYTF
abundance: -; d_gene: -; v_gene: TRBV10-2; j_gene: TRBJ1-5; CDR3nt: TGCGCCAGCAGTGAGTCGGACAGTACCGCGAGGCCCCAGCATTTT; CDR3aa: CASSESDSTARPQHF
abundance: once; d_gene: -; v_gene: TRBV7-9; j_gene: TRBJ2-1; CDR3nt: TGTGCCAGCAGCTTATACGGTCAACCTGGGCAGTTCTTC; CDR3aa: CASSLYGQPGQFF
abundance: -; d_gene: TRBD2; v_gene: TRBV7-3; j_gene: TRBJ2-1; CDR3nt: TGTGCCAGCAGCTTAGAGTCGGGGGGGCGACATGAGCAGTTCTTC; CDR3aa: CASSLESGGRHEQFF
abundance: -; d_gene: -; v_gene: TRBV19; j_gene: TRBJ1-1; CDR3nt: TGTGCCAGTAGTAGATCCATCCCCACGGGGAACACTGAAGCTTTCTTT; CDR3aa: CASSRSIPTGNTEAFF
abundance: few; d_gene: TRBD1; v_gene: TRBV10-3; j_gene: TRBJ2-7; CDR3nt: TGTGCCATCAGCCGGGACAGCTCCTACGAGCAGTACTTC; CDR3aa: CAISRDSSYEQYF
abundance: once; d_gene: -; v_gene: TRBV20-1; j_gene: TRBJ1-5; CDR3nt: TGCAGTGCTCAGCGGGGACAGCCCCAGCATTTT; CDR3aa: CSAQRGQPQHF
abundance: -; d_gene: -; v_gene: TRBV7-3; j_gene: TRBJ1-4; CDR3nt: TGTGCCAGCAGCTTACGAGCGGGTGAAAAACTGTTTTTT; CDR3aa: CASSLRAGEKLFF
abundance: -; d_gene: -; v_gene: TRBV28; j_gene: TRBJ1-5; CDR3nt: TGTGCCAGCAGCTTCGGTTCCGGAGGATTTAGCAATCAGCCCCAGCATTTT; CDR3aa: CASSFGSGGFSNQPQHF
abundance: -; d_gene: TRBD1; v_gene: TRBV2; j_gene: TRBJ2-7; CDR3nt: TGTGCCAGCAGCGAAACCCGACAGGGAAACGAGCAGTACTTC; CDR3aa: CASSETRQGNEQYF
abundance: -; d_gene: TRBD1; v_gene: TRBV5-1; j_gene: TRBJ2-2; CDR3nt: TGCGCCAGCAGCTTCACACAGGGGGTAGGCGGGGAGCTGTTTTTT; CDR3aa: CASSFTQGVGGELFF
abundance: -; d_gene: TRBD2; v_gene: TRBV5-1; j_gene: TRBJ2-2; CDR3nt: TGCGCCAGCAGTTTGGGACTAGACCCGAACACCGGGGAGCTGTTTTTT; CDR3aa: CASSLGLDPNTGELFF
abundance: once; d_gene: -; v_gene: TRBV6-6; j_gene: TRBJ2-7; CDR3nt: TGTGCCAGCAAGGACCCCGGGGACGAGCAGTACTTC; CDR3aa: CASKDPGDEQYF
abundance: -; d_gene: -; v_gene: TRBV4-3; j_gene: TRBJ2-4; CDR3nt: TGCGCCAGCAGCCAAGAGAGAGCCAAAAACATTCAGTACTTC; CDR3aa: CASSQERAKNIQYF
abundance: -; d_gene: -; v_gene: TRBV11-1; j_gene: TRBJ1-1; CDR3nt: TGTGCCAGCAGCTTCGCCTACCTGACAGAGATGAACACTGAAGCTTTCTTT; CDR3aa: CASSFAYLTEMNTEAFF
abundance: -; d_gene: -; v_gene: TRBV21-1; j_gene: TRBJ2-7; CDR3nt: TGTGCCAGCAGCAAGGGGACAATTCACTACGAGCAGTACTTC; CDR3aa: CASSKGTIHYEQYF
abundance: few; d_gene: -; v_gene: TRBV7-2; j_gene: TRBJ1-6; CDR3nt: TGTGCCAGCAGCTTAAGCGACAGCCTACCCCTCCACTTT; CDR3aa: CASSLSDSLPLHF
abundance: once; d_gene: -; v_gene: TRBV9; j_gene: TRBJ1-2; CDR3nt: TGTGCCAGCAGCGTACCGGGAAAGTCTGGCTACACCTTC; CDR3aa: CASSVPGKSGYTF
abundance: few; d_gene: -; v_gene: TRBV7-2; j_gene: TRBJ2-3; CDR3nt: TGTGCCAGCAGCTTAAGTGGGGGCCGTTTAGATACGCAGTATTTT; CDR3aa: CASSLSGGRLDTQYF
abundance: few; d_gene: TRBD2; v_gene: TRBV6-4; j_gene: TRBJ2-3; CDR3nt: TGTGCCAGCGGAGCGGGGGTGACAGATACGCAGTATTTT; CDR3aa: CASGAGVTDTQYF
abundance: -; d_gene: -; v_gene: TRBV4-1; j_gene: TRBJ2-2; CDR3nt: TGCGCCAGCAGCCAAGCAAGGCTAGTGGCCGGGGAGCTGTTTTTT; CDR3aa: CASSQARLVAGELFF
abundance: -; d_gene: TRBD1; v_gene: TRBV6-6; j_gene: TRBJ1-1; CDR3nt: TGTGCCAGCAGTTACGACAGGGGATTGGCTTTCTTT; CDR3aa: CASSYDRGLAFF
abundance: -; d_gene: TRBD2; v_gene: TRBV9; j_gene: TRBJ2-1; CDR3nt: TGTGCCAGCAGCGTAAGGCTCAGCGGGGGGTACAATGAGCAGTTCTTC; CDR3aa: CASSVRLSGGYNEQFF
abundance: -; d_gene: TRBD1; v_gene: TRBV9; j_gene: TRBJ2-7; CDR3nt: TGTGCCAGCAGCGTAGGAGGGACAGTCGCCTCCGAGCAGTACTTC; CDR3aa: CASSVGGTVASEQYF
abundance: few; d_gene: -; v_gene: TRBV6-1; j_gene: TRBJ1-5; CDR3nt: TGTGCCAGCAGTGATGGGACATTATATCCCAATCAGCCCCAGCATTTT; CDR3aa: CASSDGTLYPNQPQHF
abundance: once; d_gene: TRBD2; v_gene: TRBV6-4; j_gene: TRBJ2-3; CDR3nt: TGTGCCAGCAAGGCGGGGGGGCCCGCAGATACGCAGTATTTT; CDR3aa: CASKAGGPADTQYF
abundance: once; d_gene: TRBD2; v_gene: TRBV5-4; j_gene: TRBJ2-2; CDR3nt: TGTGCCAGCCGCTTAGCGGGAGAGAACACCGGGGAGCTGTTTTTT; CDR3aa: CASRLAGENTGELFF
abundance: once; d_gene: -; v_gene: TRBV27; j_gene: TRBJ2-1; CDR3nt: TGTGCCAGCAGGCTAGCGACCGGCAATGAGCAGTTCTTC; CDR3aa: CASRLATGNEQFF
abundance: few; d_gene: -; v_gene: TRBV5-6; j_gene: TRBJ2-7; CDR3nt: TGTGCCAGCAGCTTGGGTGCTGATGGGCTTAGATCCTACGAGCAGTACTTC; CDR3aa: CASSLGADGLRSYEQYF
abundance: -; d_gene: -; v_gene: TRBV9; j_gene: TRBJ2-5; CDR3nt: TGTGCCAGCAGCATTCAGACTAGTACTGAGACCCAGTACTTC; CDR3aa: CASSIQTSTETQYF
abundance: -; d_gene: -; v_gene: TRBV6-5; j_gene: TRBJ1-1; CDR3nt: TGTGCCAGCAGTTACTCGTGGCAGGGTAACACTGAAGCTTTCTTT; CDR3aa: CASSYSWQGNTEAFF
abundance: -; d_gene: -; v_gene: TRBV27; j_gene: TRBJ2-1; CDR3nt: TGTGCCAGCAGTGAAAACAGGATTAATGAGCAGTTCTTC; CDR3aa: CASSENRINEQFF
abundance: -; d_gene: TRBD1; v_gene: TRBV5-4; j_gene: TRBJ1-3; CDR3nt: TGTGCCAGCAGCGGGGACAGGGGCACTGGAAACACCATATATTTT; CDR3aa: CASSGDRGTGNTIYF
abundance: -; d_gene: -; v_gene: TRBV4-3; j_gene: TRBJ1-1; CDR3nt: TGCGCCAGCAGAGTAAGGGACACTGATGAAGCTTTCTTT; CDR3aa: CASRVRDTDEAFF
abundance: -; d_gene: TRBD2; v_gene: TRBV7-3; j_gene: TRBJ2-2; CDR3nt: TGTGCCAGCAGCTTAAGGCCCTTGGGCGGGGGGACTACCCCGAACACCGGGGAGCTGTTTTTT; CDR3aa: CASSLRPLGGGTTPNTGELFF
abundance: once; d_gene: -; v_gene: TRBV9; j_gene: TRBJ1-3; CDR3nt: TGTGCCAGCAGCGTAGAGTCACAGATCGGAAACACCATATATTTT; CDR3aa: CASSVESQIGNTIYF
abundance: -; d_gene: -; v_gene: TRBV18; j_gene: TRBJ1-1; CDR3nt: TGTGCCAGCTCCTCGTTCGCGGACACTGAAGCTTTCTTT; CDR3aa: CASSSFADTEAFF
abundance: -; d_gene: -; v_gene: TRBV6-4; j_gene: TRBJ1-4; CDR3nt: TGTGCCAGCAGTGAGGGAGCGACTAATGAAAAACTGTTTTTT; CDR3aa: CASSEGATNEKLFF
abundance: -; d_gene: TRBD1; v_gene: TRBV9; j_gene: TRBJ2-7; CDR3nt: TGTGCCAGCAGCTCCGGACAGGTTGGCTCCTACGAGCAGTACTTC; CDR3aa: CASSSGQVGSYEQYF
abundance: -; d_gene: TRBD2; v_gene: TRBV18; j_gene: TRBJ2-3; CDR3nt: TGTGCCAGCTCACCGTTGCGGGGGGAAACAGATACGCAGTATTTT; CDR3aa: CASSPLRGETDTQYF
abundance: few; d_gene: -; v_gene: TRBV4-1; j_gene: TRBJ2-5; CDR3nt: TGCGCCAGCAGCCATTACTCCCAAGAGACCCAGTACTTC; CDR3aa: CASSHYSQETQYF
abundance: few; d_gene: -; v_gene: TRBV5-5; j_gene: TRBJ1-1; CDR3nt: TGTGCCAGCAGCTTTTCCGGGGGGGGAGGCACTGAAGCTTTCTTT; CDR3aa: CASSFSGGGGTEAFF
abundance: -; d_gene: -; v_gene: TRBV4-1; j_gene: TRBJ2-3; CDR3nt: TGCGCCAGCAGCCAAGATCCGGGGTATCGGGGGGATACGCAGTATTTT; CDR3aa: CASSQDPGYRGDTQYF
abundance: -; d_gene: -; v_gene: TRBV2; j_gene: TRBJ2-5; CDR3nt: TGTGCCAACCCCCCCGGGTGGTCTCAAGAGACCCAGTACTTC; CDR3aa: CANPPGWSQETQYF
abundance: -; d_gene: TRBD1; v_gene: TRBV15; j_gene: TRBJ1-2; CDR3nt: TGTGCCACCAGCAGAAAGGGGACAGGGGAAAGAGCTAACTATGGCTACACCTTC; CDR3aa: CATSRKGTGERANYGYTF
abundance: -; d_gene: -; v_gene: TRBV6-5; j_gene: TRBJ2-2; CDR3nt: TGTGCCAGCAGTTCCCCGTTCACCGGGGAGCTGTTTTTT; CDR3aa: CASSSPFTGELFF